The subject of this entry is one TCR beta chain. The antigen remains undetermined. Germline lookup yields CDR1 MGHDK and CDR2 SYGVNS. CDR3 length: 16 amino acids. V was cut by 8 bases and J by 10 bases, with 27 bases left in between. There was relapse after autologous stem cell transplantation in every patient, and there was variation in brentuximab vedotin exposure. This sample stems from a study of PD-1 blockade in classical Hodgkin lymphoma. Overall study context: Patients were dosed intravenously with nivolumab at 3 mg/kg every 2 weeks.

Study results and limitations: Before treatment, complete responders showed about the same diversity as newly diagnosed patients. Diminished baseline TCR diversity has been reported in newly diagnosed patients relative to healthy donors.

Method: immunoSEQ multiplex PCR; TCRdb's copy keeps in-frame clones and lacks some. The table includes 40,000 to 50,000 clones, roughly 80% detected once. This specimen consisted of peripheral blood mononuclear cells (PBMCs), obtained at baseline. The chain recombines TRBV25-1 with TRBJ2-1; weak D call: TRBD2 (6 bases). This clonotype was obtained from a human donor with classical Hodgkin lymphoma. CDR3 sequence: CASRVGTGLQSEEQFF. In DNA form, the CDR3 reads TGTGCCAGCCGGGTAGGAACGGGACTGCAGAGCGAGGAGCAGTTCTTC. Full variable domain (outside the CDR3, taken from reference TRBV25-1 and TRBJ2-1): EADIYQTPRYLVIGTGKKITLECSQTMGHDKMYWYQQDPGMELHLIHYSYGVNSTEKGDLSSESTVSRIRTEHFPLTLESARPSHTSQYLCASRVGTGLQSEEQFFGPGTRLTVL.